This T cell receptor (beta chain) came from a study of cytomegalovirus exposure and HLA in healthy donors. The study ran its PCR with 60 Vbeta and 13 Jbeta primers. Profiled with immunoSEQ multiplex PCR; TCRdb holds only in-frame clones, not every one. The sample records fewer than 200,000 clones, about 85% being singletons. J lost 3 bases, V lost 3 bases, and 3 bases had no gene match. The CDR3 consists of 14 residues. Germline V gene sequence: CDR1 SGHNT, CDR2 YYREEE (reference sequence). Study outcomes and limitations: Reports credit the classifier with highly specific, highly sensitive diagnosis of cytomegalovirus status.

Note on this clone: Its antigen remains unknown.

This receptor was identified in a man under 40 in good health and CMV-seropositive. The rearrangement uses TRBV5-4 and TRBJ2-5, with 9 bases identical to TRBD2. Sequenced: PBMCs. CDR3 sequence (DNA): TGTGCCAGCAGCTCTAGCGGGGCCGAAGAGACCCAGTACTTC. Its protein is CASSSSGAEETQYF.